Sequencing of this T cell receptor (beta chain) was carried out in a study of CD8 T cells in ankylosing spondylitis (dated by TCRdb to between 2016 and 2019). For the study in its entirety: The study profiled T cell receptor beta repertoires in healthy donors and ankylosing spondylitis patients to find disease-linked TCR variants. Samples of peripheral blood were taken, and for ankylosing spondylitis patients, synovial fluid was collected as well. The whole study cohort included 108 healthy donors and 20 to 30 ankylosing spondylitis patients.

Sequencing took place on an Illumina HiSeq 2500. Quantitative 5'-RACE with molecular barcodes was used to prepare TCR beta libraries. On the authors' methods: To identify disease-linked TCR variants, a new computational method was used, one built on a probabilistic model of VDJ rearrangement. Starting from the raw public reads, TCRdb applied fastp trimming at Q25, assembled clones with MiXCR and retained in-frame beta chains. Rows with a matching CDR3 protein are joined into one entry that keeps the most common DNA and genes. TCRdb, not the authors, supplied the V and J calls. In this sample the table shows some 140,000 distinct CDR3 sequences, 7.3% of which occur a single time. The ten largest clonotypes hold roughly 12% of the sample. Overall study outcomes, separate from this receptor: Some TCR beta motif variants had previously been reported in synovial fluid and blood of reactive arthritis patients, which suggested common disease-initiation mechanisms. Significant enrichment of the disease-linked clones was reported in matched synovial fluid samples from ankylosing spondylitis patients. Blood from ankylosing spondylitis patients appeared to be characterized by a TCR beta motif made up of seven or eight highly homologous amino acid variants. In peripheral blood, the disease-linked clones were found at relatively low frequencies and had a CD8+ phenotype.

This clonotype was observed a few times. It lacks a known antigen. No base quality information exists; no much larger clone differs at one position. The junction carries 6 bases between V and J, which are trimmed by 3 bases and 4 bases respectively. The CDR3 goes from the cysteine to the phenylalanine over 12 residues. Here the CDR3 DNA is all that survives: 36 bases in frame from base 1. Reading the germline V gene gives CDR1 SGHNT and CDR2 YENEEA. Rearrangement joined TRBV11-3 to TRBJ2-5; no D gene call is confident. The sequence was collected from a female donor with ankylosing spondylitis or in good health (not recorded which). Sequencing was carried out using blood, either unsorted or a sorted T cell fraction (not recorded which). The DNA sequence follows: TGTGCCAGCAGCTTTATGGGAGAGACCCAGTACTTC. It is translated as CASSFMGETQYF.